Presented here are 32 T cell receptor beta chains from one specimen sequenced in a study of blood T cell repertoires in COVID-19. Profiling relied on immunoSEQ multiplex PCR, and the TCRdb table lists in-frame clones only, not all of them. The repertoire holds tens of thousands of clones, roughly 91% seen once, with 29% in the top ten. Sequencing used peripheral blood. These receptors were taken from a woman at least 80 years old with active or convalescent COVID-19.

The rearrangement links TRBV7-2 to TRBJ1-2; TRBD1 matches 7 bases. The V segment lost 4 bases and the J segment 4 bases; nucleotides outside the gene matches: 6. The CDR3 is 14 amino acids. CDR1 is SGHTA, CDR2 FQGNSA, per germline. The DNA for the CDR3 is TGTGCCAGCAGCTCCAGGGACAGCCTCTATGGCTACACCTTC. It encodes CASSSRDSLYGYTF.

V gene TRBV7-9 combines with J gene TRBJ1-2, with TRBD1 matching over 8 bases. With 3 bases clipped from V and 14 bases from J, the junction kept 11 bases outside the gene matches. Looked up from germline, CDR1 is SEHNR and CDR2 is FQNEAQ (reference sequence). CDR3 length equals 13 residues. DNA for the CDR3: TGTGCCAGCAGCTTGGTAGAGGCGCAGGGGGCAACCTTC. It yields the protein CASSLVEAQGATF.

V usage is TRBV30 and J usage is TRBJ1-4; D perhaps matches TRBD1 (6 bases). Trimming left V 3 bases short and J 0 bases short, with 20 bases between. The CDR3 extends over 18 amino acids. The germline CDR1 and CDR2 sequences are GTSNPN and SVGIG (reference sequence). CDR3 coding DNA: TGTGCCTGGAGATCAGGGGCCGGGCGGTACGCAACTAATGAAAAACTGTTTTTT. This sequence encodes CAWRSGAGRYATNEKLFF.

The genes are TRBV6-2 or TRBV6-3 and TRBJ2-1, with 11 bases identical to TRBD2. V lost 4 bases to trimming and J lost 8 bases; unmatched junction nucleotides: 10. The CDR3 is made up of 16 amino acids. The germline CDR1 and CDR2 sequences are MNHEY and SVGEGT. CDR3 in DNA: TGTGCCAGCAGTTCCGTAGCGGGGGGGGGCGTGGATGAGCAGTTCTTC. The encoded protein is CASSSVAGGGVDEQFF.

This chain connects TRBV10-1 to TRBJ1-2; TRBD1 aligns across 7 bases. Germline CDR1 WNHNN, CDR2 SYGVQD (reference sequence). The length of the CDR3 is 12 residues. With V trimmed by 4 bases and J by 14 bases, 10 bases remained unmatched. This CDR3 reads CASSGEGQTLTF. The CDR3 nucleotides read TGCGCCAGCAGTGGAGAGGGACAGACCTTGACCTTC.

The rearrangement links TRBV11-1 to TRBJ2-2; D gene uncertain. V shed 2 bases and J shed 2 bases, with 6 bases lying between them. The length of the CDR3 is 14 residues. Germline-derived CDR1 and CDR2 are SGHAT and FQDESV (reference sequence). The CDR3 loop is CASSLRRNTGELFF. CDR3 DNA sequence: TGTGCCAGCAGCTTAAGGAGAAACACCGGGGAGCTGTTTTTT.

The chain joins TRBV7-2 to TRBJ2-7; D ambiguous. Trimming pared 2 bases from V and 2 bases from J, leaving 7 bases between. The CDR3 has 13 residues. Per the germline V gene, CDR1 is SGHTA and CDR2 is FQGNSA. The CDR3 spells CASSLLATYEQYF. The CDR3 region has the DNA TGTGCCAGCAGCTTATTAGCAACCTACGAGCAGTACTTC.

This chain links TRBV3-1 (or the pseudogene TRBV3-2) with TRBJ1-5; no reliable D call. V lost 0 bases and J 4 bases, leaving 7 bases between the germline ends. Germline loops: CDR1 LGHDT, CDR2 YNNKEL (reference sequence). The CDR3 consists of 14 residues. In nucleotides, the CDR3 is TGTGCCAGCAGCCAAGATCCGTCTAATCAGCCCCAGCATTTT. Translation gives CASSQDPSNQPQHF.

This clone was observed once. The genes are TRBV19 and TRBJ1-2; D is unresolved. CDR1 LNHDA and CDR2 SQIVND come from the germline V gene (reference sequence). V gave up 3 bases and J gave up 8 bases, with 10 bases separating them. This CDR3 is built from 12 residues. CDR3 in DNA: TGTGCCAGTAGTATGCGGGGATGGGGCTACACCTTC. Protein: CASSMRGWGYTF.

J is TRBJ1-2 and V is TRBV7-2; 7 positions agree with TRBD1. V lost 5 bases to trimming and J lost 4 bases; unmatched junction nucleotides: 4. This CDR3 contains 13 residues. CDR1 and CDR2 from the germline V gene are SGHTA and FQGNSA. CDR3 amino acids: CASSPGQRYGYTF. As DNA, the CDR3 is TGTGCCAGCAGCCCGGGACAGCGCTATGGCTACACCTTC.

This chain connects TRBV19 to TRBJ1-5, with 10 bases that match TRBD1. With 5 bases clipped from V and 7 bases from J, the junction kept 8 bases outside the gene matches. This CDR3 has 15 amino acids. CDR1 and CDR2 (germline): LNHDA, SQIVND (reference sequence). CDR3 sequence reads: CASSPGQGGIQPQHF. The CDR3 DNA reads TGTGCCAGTAGTCCCGGACAGGGGGGGATCCAGCCCCAGCATTTT.

The CDR3 loop reads CASSEIISGDITYEQYF. CDR3 nucleotide sequence: TGTGCCAGCAGTGAAATCATTTCAGGGGACATAACCTACGAGCAGTACTTC. The chain uses TRBV6-1 and TRBJ2-7; a possible D gene is TRBD1 (6 bases). CDR1 and CDR2 (germline): MNHNS, SASEGT. Trimming pared 2 bases from V and 2 bases from J, leaving 19 bases between. The CDR3 extends over 17 amino acids.

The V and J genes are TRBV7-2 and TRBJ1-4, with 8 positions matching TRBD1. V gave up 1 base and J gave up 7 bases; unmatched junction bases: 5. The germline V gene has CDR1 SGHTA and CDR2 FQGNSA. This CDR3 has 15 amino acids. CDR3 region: CASSLDRGVTEKLFF. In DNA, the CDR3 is TGTGCCAGCAGCTTAGACAGGGGGGTCACTGAAAAACTGTTTTTT. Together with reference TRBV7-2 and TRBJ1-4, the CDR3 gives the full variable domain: GAGVSQSPSNKVTEKGKDVELRCDPISGHTALYWYRQSLGQGLEFLIYFQGNSAPDKSGLPSDRFSAERTGGSVSTLTIQRTQQEDSAVYLCASSLDRGVTEKLFFGSGTQLSVL.

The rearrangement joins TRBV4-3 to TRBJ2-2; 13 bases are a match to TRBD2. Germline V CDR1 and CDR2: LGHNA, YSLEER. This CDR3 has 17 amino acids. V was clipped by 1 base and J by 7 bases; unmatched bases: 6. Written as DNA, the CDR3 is TGCGCCAGCAGCCAAGGGGTACTAGCGGGGGGGCTCGGGGAGCTGTTTTTT. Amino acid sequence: CASSQGVLAGGLGELFF.

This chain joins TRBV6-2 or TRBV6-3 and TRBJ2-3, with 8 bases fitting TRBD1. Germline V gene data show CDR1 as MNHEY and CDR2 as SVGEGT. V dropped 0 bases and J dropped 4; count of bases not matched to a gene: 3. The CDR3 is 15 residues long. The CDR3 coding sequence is TGTGCCAGCAGTTACTCGGGGACAGGCTCAGATACGCAGTATTTT. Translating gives CASSYSGTGSDTQYF.

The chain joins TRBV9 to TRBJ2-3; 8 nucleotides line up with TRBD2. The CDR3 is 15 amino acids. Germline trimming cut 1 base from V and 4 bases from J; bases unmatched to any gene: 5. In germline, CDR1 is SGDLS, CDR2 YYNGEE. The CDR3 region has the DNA TGTGCCAGCAGCGTACCCGGGGGGGCCCCAGATACGCAGTATTTT. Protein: CASSVPGGAPDTQYF.

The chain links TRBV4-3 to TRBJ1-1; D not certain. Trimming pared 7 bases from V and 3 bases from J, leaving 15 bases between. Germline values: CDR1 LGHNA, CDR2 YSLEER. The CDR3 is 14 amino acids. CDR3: CASNSILRDTEAFF. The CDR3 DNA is TGCGCCAGCAATTCTATCCTTCGGGACACTGAAGCTTTCTTT.

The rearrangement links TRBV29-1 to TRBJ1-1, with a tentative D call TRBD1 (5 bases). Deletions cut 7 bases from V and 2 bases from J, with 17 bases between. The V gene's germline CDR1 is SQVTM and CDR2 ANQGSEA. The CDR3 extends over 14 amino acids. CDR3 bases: TGCAGCGGGAGGGGACCGGAAGGAAACACTGAAGCTTTCTTT. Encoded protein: CSGRGPEGNTEAFF.

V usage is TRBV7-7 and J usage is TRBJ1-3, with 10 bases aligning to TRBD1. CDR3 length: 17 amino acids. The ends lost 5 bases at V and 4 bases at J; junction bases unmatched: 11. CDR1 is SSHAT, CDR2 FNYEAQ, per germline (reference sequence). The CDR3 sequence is CASSPVPGQGKGNTIYF. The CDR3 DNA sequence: TGTGCCAGCAGCCCCGTCCCGGGACAGGGGAAAGGAAACACCATATATTTT.

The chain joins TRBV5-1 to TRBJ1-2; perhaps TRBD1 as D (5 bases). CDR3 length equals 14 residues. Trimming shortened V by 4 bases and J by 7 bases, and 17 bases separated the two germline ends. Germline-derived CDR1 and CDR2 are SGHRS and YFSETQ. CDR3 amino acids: CASSPRVQAVGYTF. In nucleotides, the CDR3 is TGCGCCAGCAGCCCTCGGGTACAGGCGGTTGGCTACACCTTC.

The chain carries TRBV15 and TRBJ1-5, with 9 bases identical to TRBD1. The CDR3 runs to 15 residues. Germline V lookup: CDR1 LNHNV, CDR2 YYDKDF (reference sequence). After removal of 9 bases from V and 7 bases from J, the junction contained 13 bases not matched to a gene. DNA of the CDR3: TGTGCCACGATGCCCGGACAGGGGCGGCGGCAGCCCCAGCATTTT. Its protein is CATMPGQGRRQPQHF.

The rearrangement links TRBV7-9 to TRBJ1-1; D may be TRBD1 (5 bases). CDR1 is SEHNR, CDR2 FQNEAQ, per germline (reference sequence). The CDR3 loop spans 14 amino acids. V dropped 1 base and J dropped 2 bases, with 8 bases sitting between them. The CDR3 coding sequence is TGTGCCAGCAGCTTAGGGGGCGGTAACACTGAAGCTTTCTTT. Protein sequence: CASSLGGGNTEAFF.

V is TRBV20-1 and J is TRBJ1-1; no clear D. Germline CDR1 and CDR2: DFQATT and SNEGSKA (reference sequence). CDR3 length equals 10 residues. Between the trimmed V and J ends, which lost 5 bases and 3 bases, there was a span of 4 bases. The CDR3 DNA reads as TGCAGTGCTGTCTACACTGAAGCTTTCTTT. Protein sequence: CSAVYTEAFF.

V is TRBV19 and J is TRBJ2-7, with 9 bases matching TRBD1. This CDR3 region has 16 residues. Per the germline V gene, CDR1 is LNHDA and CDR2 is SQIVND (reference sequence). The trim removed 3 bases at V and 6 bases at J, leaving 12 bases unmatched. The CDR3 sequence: CASSMIGTGISPEQYF. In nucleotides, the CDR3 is TGTGCCAGTAGTATGATCGGGACAGGGATTTCGCCCGAGCAGTACTTC.

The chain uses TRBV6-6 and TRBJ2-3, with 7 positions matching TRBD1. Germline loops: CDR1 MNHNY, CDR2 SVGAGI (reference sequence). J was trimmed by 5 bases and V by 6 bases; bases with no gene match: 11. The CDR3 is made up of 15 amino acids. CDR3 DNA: TGTGCCAGCAGCCAGAGGACGCCAGGGGGAGATACGCAGTATTTT. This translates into CASSQRTPGGDTQYF.

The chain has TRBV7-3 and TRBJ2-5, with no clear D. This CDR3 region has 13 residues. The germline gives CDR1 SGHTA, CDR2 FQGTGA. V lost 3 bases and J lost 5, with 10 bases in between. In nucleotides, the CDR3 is TGTGCCAGCAGCTTCATCGACGGGGAGACCCAGTACTTC. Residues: CASSFIDGETQYF.

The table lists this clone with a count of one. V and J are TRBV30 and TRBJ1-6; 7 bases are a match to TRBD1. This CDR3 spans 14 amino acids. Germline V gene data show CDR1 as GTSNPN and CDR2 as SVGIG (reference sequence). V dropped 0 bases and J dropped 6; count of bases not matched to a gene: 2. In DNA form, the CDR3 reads TGTGCCTGGAGTGTAAGGGACAGTAATTCACCCCTCCACTTT. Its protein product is CAWSVRDSNSPLHF.

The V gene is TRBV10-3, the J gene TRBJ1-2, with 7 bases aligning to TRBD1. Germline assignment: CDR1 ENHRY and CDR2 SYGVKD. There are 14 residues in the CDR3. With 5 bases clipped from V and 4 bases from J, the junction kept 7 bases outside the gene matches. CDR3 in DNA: TGTGCCATCAGTCGGGACAGTGTTGCCTATGGCTACACCTTC. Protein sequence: CAISRDSVAYGYTF.

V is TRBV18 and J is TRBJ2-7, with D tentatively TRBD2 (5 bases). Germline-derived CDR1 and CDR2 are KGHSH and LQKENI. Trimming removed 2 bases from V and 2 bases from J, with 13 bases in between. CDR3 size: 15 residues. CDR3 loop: CASSPSREVPYEQYF. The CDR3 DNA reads TGTGCCAGCTCACCATCCCGGGAAGTCCCCTACGAGCAGTACTTC.

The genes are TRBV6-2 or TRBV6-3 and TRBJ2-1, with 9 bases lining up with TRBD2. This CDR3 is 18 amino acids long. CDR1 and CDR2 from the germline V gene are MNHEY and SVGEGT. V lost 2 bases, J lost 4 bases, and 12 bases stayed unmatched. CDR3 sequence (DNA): TGTGCCAGCAGTTACGAGGTAGCGGGGGAGAAAGAGTACAATGAGCAGTTCTTC. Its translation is CASSYEVAGEKEYNEQFF.

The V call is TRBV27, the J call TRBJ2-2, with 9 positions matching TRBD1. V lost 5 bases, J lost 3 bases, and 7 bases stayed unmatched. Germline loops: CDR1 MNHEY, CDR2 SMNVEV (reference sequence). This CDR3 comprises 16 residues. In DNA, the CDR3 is TGTGCCAGCAGTGGGTCGGACAGGGGATACACCGGGGAGCTGTTTTTT. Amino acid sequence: CASSGSDRGYTGELFF.

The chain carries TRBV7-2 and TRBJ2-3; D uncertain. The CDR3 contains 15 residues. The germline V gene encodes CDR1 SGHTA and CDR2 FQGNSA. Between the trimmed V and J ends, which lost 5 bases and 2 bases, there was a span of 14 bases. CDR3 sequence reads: CASSPSGRPTDTQYF. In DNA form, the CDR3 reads TGTGCCAGCAGCCCCTCAGGAAGGCCCACAGATACGCAGTATTTT.